Listed below are T cell receptor beta chains from one sample, sequenced in a study of shared clonotypes between healthy human individuals. Assay: immunoSEQ multiplex PCR; the TCRdb copy retains only in-frame clones and omits some. The profile shows millions of clones, about 93% of them singletons. The sequencing sample was made of naive CD8+ T cells from PBMCs. The receptors here all came from a man aged 18 to 29 in good health. Some clones in this sample may be carry-over from other donors' samples. Each CDR3 is given with its conserved first and last residue. A D gene is named only where the DNA matches it firmly. Clone size is shown for a subset of rows, as once, few, many or a class of expanded clone.

J: TRBJ1-2
D: TRBD1
size: -
V: TRBV6-1
DNA: TGTGCCAGCAGAGGTACAGGGGTAGGCTACACCTTC
CDR3: CASRGTGVGYTF

J: TRBJ1-3
D: TRBD1
size: -
V: TRBV7-8
DNA: TGTGCCAGCAGCGTAGGGACAGGGGTCGGAAACACCATATATTTT
CDR3: CASSVGTGVGNTIYF

J: TRBJ2-3
D: -
size: -
V: TRBV9
DNA: TGTGCCAGCAGCGTCCAGGACACAGATACGCAGTATTTT
CDR3: CASSVQDTDTQYF

J: TRBJ2-7
D: TRBD2
size: -
V: TRBV5-6
DNA: TGTGCCAGCAGCATCCAGACTAGCCGAGCATACGAGCAGTACTTC
CDR3: CASSIQTSRAYEQYF

J: TRBJ2-5
D: TRBD1
size: -
V: TRBV4-1
DNA: TGCGCCAGCAGCCACGGGACAGGGGAAGAGACCCAGTACTTC
CDR3: CASSHGTGEETQYF

J: TRBJ1-2
D: -
size: -
V: TRBV25-1
DNA: TGTGCCAGCAGTGAAGGGTTGGCCTTACCAATTGGAAACTATGGCTACACCTTC
CDR3: CASSEGLALPIGNYGYTF

J: TRBJ2-3
D: TRBD1
size: -
V: TRBV4-1
DNA: TGCGCCAGCAGCCAAGGACGACAGGGTTGGCCAGATACGCAGTATTTT
CDR3: CASSQGRQGWPDTQYF

J: TRBJ2-5
D: -
size: once
V: TRBV6-5
DNA: TGTGCCAGCAGTCCTACCGGGGAGACCCAGTACTTC
CDR3: CASSPTGETQYF

J: TRBJ1-5
D: TRBD1
size: -
V: TRBV19
DNA: TGTGCCAGTAGCCTGGGGACAGCCGCCAATCAGCCCCAGCATTTT
CDR3: CASSLGTAANQPQHF

J: TRBJ2-1
D: -
size: -
V: TRBV7-9
DNA: TGTGCCAGCAGCTTACCGGTCCATCTTAAGAAAGATGAGCAGTTCTTC
CDR3: CASSLPVHLKKDEQFF